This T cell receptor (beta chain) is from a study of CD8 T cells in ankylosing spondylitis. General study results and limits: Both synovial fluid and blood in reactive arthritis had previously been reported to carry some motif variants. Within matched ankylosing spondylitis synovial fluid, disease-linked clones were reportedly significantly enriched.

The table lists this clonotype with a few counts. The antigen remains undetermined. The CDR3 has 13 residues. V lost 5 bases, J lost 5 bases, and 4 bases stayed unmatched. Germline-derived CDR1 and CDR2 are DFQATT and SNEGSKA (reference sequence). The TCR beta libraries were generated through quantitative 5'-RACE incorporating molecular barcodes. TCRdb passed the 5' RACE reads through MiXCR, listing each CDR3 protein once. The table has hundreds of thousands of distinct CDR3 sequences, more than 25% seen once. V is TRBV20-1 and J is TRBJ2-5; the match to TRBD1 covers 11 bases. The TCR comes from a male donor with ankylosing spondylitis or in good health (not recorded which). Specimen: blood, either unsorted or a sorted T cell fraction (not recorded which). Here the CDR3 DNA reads TGCAGTGCTCGGACAGGGGGCAGCGAGACCCAGTACTTC. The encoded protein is CSARTGGSETQYF.